The clone carrying this T cell receptor beta chain was recorded only once. Antigen specificity is unknown. This sample was included in a study of T cell responses to AZD1222 COVID-19 vaccine. Study results and caveats: All repertoire sampling was performed exclusively after the peak T cell response. Most donors were white British, females outnumbered males, and clonal diversity was possibly underestimated.

CDR3 length equals 13 residues. The germline gives CDR1 ENHRY, CDR2 SYGVKD. The junction had 5 bases not matched to a gene; V was cut back by 7 bases and J by 3 bases. Data came from immunoSEQ multiplex PCR; TCRdb stores just in-frame clones and leaves some out. The table has 180,000 or so clones, roughly 91% seen once. The sequence was collected from an adult who received the AZD1222 COVID-19 vaccine. The chain has TRBV10-3 and TRBJ1-1; 7 bases are a match to TRBD1. The source material was peripheral blood, sampled 28 days after the second AZD1222 dose. CDR3 nucleotides: TGTGCCATCATCAGACAGGGAGACACTGAAGCTTTCTTT. It translates to CAIIRQGDTEAFF.